Listed below are T cell receptor beta chains from one sample, sequenced in a study of CD4 T cells in relation to SARS-CoV-2 and coronaviruses. These receptors' targets are unknown. Only in-frame clones appear in the TCRdb table, and some are missing; sequencing was by immunoSEQ multiplex PCR. The sample records 20,000 to 25,000 clones, around 80% being singletons. Specimen: CD4+ T cells from PBMCs, cultured in vitro. The source of these receptors is a human donor in good health. Both conserved end residues are trimmed from each CDR3. Fields, in order: clone size, J gene, V gene, CDR3 protein. Clone sizes are given selectively: once, few, many, or a class where the clone is expanded.

clone size: .
J gene: TRBJ2-5
V gene: TRBV20-1
CDR3 protein: SASPTIGTRRETQY

clone size: .
J gene: TRBJ1-5
V gene: TRBV19
CDR3 protein: ASSISRGQGNQPQH

clone size: .
J gene: TRBJ1-1
V gene: TRBV29-1
CDR3 protein: SVLDSMNTEAF

clone size: .
J gene: TRBJ1-1
V gene: TRBV30
CDR3 protein: AWSVVANTEAF

clone size: .
J gene: TRBJ2-3
V gene: TRBV2
CDR3 protein: ASSEGRRGTDTQY

clone size: .
J gene: TRBJ2-1
V gene: TRBV7-9
CDR3 protein: ASSLGLPISREQF

clone size: .
J gene: TRBJ1-1
V gene: TRBV15
CDR3 protein: ATSRDLSRATEAF

clone size: .
J gene: TRBJ2-3
V gene: TRBV6-6
CDR3 protein: ASSPGLAGGRTDTQY

clone size: .
J gene: TRBJ2-7
V gene: TRBV19
CDR3 protein: ASSLTASYEQY

clone size: .
J gene: TRBJ1-2
V gene: TRBV2
CDR3 protein: ASSYRVGYGYT

clone size: .
J gene: TRBJ2-3
V gene: TRBV13
CDR3 protein: ASTYNSGHFTDTQY

clone size: once
J gene: TRBJ2-5
V gene: TRBV5-8
CDR3 protein: ASSLGLAGGRETQY

clone size: .
J gene: TRBJ2-7
V gene: TRBV6-5
CDR3 protein: ASGKRELIYEQY

clone size: once
J gene: TRBJ2-5
V gene: TRBV19
CDR3 protein: ASASGGRAFDGAETQY

clone size: .
J gene: TRBJ1-1
V gene: TRBV6-5
CDR3 protein: ASSSGVLGGTEAF

clone size: .
J gene: TRBJ2-3
V gene: TRBV18
CDR3 protein: ASSPTDWSTDTQY

clone size: .
J gene: TRBJ2-5
V gene: TRBV19
CDR3 protein: ASSWGQGSETQY

clone size: .
J gene: TRBJ1-3
V gene: TRBV28
CDR3 protein: ASRAPGTGRLFSGNTIY

clone size: .
J gene: TRBJ1-3
V gene: TRBV6-5
CDR3 protein: ASSLTIGNTIY

clone size: .
J gene: TRBJ1-2
V gene: TRBV5-1
CDR3 protein: ASSLSQASYGYT

clone size: .
J gene: TRBJ1-6
V gene: TRBV5-8
CDR3 protein: ASRKETAVNSPLH

clone size: .
J gene: TRBJ1-1
V gene: TRBV6-5
CDR3 protein: ASSYLPGQGSTEAF

clone size: few
J gene: TRBJ2-1
V gene: TRBV27
CDR3 protein: ASSGGLAGHYNEQF

clone size: .
J gene: TRBJ1-1
V gene: TRBV18
CDR3 protein: ASSPRQGLGANTEAF

clone size: .
J gene: TRBJ1-3
V gene: TRBV30
CDR3 protein: AWSTSSGNTIY

clone size: .
J gene: TRBJ1-1
V gene: TRBV5-1
CDR3 protein: ASHRDTYLEAF

clone size: .
J gene: TRBJ1-1
V gene: TRBV11-1
CDR3 protein: ASSFGADALGTEAF

clone size: .
J gene: TRBJ2-3
V gene: TRBV27
CDR3 protein: ASSPLRQGAAGDTQY